The present T cell receptor (beta chain) was sequenced within a study of blood T cell repertoires in COVID-19. Overall study context: The origin of the acute and convalescent COVID-19 samples was the United States, Italy and Spain. From T cells, B-cell-depleted T cells, or PBMCs came the material, which was cDNA or gDNA.

The authors' processing: Scientists estimated how many nucleated cells there were by amplifying reference gene primers. Libraries were prepared by immunoSEQ multiplex PCR; TCRdb keeps only in-frame clonotypes and omits some of them. V and J calls and clone size are as listed in that table; D and trimming were resolved from the DNA. Of 27,000 or so clones detected, 88% appear once; the ten largest clones hold 20% to 30%. V trimming: 7 bases; J trimming: 3 bases; junction bases outside the gene matches: 8. CDR1 is SGHRS and CDR2 is YFSETQ in the germline V gene. The CDR3 has 14 amino acids. The sample comprised peripheral blood. The clonotype originates from a human donor in a cohort sampled during active COVID-19. The chain employs TRBV5-1 and TRBJ1-2, with 8 positions matching TRBD1. CDR3 region: CASASGTGDYGYTF. CDR3 bases: TGCGCCAGCGCATCCGGGACAGGAGACTATGGCTACACCTTC.